This T cell receptor (beta chain) was identified in a study of control samples from healthy donors and cancer patients. The method was immunoSEQ multiplex PCR; TCRdb's version includes in-frame clones alone and lacks a portion of them. This sample has 130,000 or so clones, with approximately 90% found just once. The V gene lost 1 base and the J gene lost 7 bases, with 14 bases spanning the gap. CDR3 length: 15 residues. CDR1 and CDR2 (germline): SGHNT, YENEEA. The sample consisted of blood. The TCR comes from a man between 50 and 59 years old in good health. This rearrangement joins TRBV11-3 to TRBJ2-1, with D perhaps assigned TRBD1 or TRBD2 (5 bases each). The CDR3 region is CASSLAGAKINEQFF. CDR3 coding DNA: TGTGCCAGCAGCTTAGCCGGGGCTAAAATTAATGAGCAGTTCTTC.